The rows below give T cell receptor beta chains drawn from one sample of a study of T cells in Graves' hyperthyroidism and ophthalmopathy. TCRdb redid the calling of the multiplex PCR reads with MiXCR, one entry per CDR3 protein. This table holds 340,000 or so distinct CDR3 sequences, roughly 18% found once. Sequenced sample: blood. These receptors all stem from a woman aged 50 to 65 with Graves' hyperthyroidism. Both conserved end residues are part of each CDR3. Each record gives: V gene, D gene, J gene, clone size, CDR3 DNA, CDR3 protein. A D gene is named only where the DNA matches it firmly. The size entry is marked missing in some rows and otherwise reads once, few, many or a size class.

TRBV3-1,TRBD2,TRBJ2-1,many,TGTGCCAGCAGCCAAGGGGCTAGCGGGAGCTATGAGCAGTTCTTC,CASSQGASGSYEQFF
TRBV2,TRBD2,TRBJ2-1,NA,TGTGCCAGCCAGACTAGCGGGGAAGGGGGAAGGCAGTTCTTC,CASQTSGEGGRQFF
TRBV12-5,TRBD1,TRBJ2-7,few,TGTGCTAGGCTTCGGACAGGGGTATCCTACGAGCAGTACTTC,CARLRTGVSYEQYF
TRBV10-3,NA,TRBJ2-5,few,TGTGCCATCAAGACGGGTGGGCTTGAGACCCAGTACTTC,CAIKTGGLETQYF
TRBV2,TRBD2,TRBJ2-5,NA,TGTGCCAGCAGTTTAGCGGGAGGGCCGAGTGAGACCCAGTACTTC,CASSLAGGPSETQYF
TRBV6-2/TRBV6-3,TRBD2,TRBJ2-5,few,TGTGCCAGCAGTTATCTAGCGGGGAGCCAAGAGACCCAGTACTTC,CASSYLAGSQETQYF
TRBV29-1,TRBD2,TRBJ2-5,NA,TGCAGCGTTGAATCAGCGGGGGGGATCCGGGAGACCCAGTACTTC,CSVESAGGIRETQYF
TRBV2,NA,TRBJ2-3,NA,TGTGCCAGCAGTGATTACGGAACCGCAGATACGCAGTATTTT,CASSDYGTADTQYF
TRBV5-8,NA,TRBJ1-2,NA,TGTGCCAGCAGCTTAGGCAGGTCGGTGGCTAACTATGGCTACACCTTC,CASSLGRSVANYGYTF
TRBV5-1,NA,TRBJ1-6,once,TGCGCCAGCAGCTTGGGATCGTTACAGGTGTCGAACCTATGTAATTCACCCCTCCACTTT,CASSLGSLQVSNLCNSPLHF
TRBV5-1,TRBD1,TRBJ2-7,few,TGCGCCAGCCGGACAGGGGTTGAGCAGTACTTC,CASRTGVEQYF
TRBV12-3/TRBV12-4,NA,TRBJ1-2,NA,TGTGCCAGCAGTTTCCGCAGGGATTATGGCTACACCTTC,CASSFRRDYGYTF
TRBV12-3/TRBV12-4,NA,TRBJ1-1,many,TGTGCCAGCAGCTTGGGTCCTTCGGGGAACACTGAAGCTTTCTTT,CASSLGPSGNTEAFF
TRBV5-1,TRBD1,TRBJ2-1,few,TGCGCCAGCAGCTTGGGGACAGGGATTTACAATGAGCAGTTCTTC,CASSLGTGIYNEQFF
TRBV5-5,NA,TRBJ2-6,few,TGTGCCAGCAGCCTCGTACCCTCTGGGGCCAACGTCCTGACTTTC,CASSLVPSGANVLTF
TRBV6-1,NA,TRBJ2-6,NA,TGTGCCAGCAGTGAAGGACTCTCTGGGGCCAACGTCCTGACTTTC,CASSEGLSGANVLTF
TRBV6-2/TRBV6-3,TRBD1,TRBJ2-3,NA,TGTGCCAGCAGTTACTCGACAGGGAGCAAGCAGTATTTT,CASSYSTGSKQYF
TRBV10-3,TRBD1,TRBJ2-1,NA,TGTGCCATCAGTGACTATGAGGACAGGTACAATGAGCAGTTCTTC,CAISDYEDRYNEQFF
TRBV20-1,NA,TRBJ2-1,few,TGCAGTGCTAGAGATCAGGCTAGCAGGATCTATGAGCAGTTCTTC,CSARDQASRIYEQFF
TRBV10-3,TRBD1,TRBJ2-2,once,TGTGCCATCAGTCGGACAGGGACGAACACCGGGGAGCTGTTTTTT,CAISRTGTNTGELFF
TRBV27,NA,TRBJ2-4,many,TGTGCCAGCAGCAGTTTTGCGGGGGAGGGGGGAAACATTCAGTACTTC,CASSSFAGEGGNIQYF
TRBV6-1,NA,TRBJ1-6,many,TGTGCCAGCAGGGAACAAGGGATTTCACCCCTCCACTTT,CASREQGISPLHF
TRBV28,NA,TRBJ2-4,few,TGTGCCAGCAGGAGGGGTTCAAACATTCAGTACTTC,CASRRGSNIQYF
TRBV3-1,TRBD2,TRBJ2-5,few,TGTGCCAGCAGCGTAATTCTAGCGGGAGTAGCTATAGAGGCCCAGTACTTC,CASSVILAGVAIEAQYF
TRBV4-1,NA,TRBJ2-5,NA,TGCGCCAGCAGCCAAGGCGAGGCCCAGTACTTC,CASSQGEAQYF
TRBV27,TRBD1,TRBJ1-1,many,TGTGCCAGCATGAAGGGGGCGACGGGCACTGAAGCTTTCTTT,CASMKGATGTEAFF
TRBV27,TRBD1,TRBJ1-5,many,TGTGCCAGCAGCCCAGGACAGGGGCGAGGTGGCAATCAGCCCCAGCATTTT,CASSPGQGRGGNQPQHF
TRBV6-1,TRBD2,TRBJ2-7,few,TGTGCCAGCACCCTAGCGGCTGGTGCCTCCTACGAGCAGTACTTC,CASTLAAGASYEQYF
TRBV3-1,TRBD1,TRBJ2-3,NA,TGTGCCAGCAGCCTCGGGACAGGGGATCCAGATACGCAGTATTTT,CASSLGTGDPDTQYF
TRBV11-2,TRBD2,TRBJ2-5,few,TGTGCCAGCAGCTTAAGACTAGCGGGGGGATTCATATTGACCCAGTACTTC,CASSLRLAGGFILTQYF
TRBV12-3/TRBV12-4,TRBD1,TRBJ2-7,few,TGTGCCAGCAGTTCGACCCGAGGGGACAGGGGTAGCGACGAGCAGTACTTC,CASSSTRGDRGSDEQYF
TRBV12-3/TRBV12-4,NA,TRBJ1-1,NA,TGTGCCAGCAGTTTAGAGGGCGGGGTCACTGAAGCTTTCTTT,CASSLEGGVTEAFF
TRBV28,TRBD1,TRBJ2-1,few,TGTGCCAGCAGTTTTCCCGGGACAGGGGGAGACGAGCAGTTCTTC,CASSFPGTGGDEQFF
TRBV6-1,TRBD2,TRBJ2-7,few,TGTGCCAGCAGGCACGGGACTATCCAGAACGAGCAGTACTTC,CASRHGTIQNEQYF
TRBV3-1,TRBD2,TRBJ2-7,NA,TGTGCCAGCATCCAAGAATCTGTGCGGGGGGGGAGCTCCTACGAGCAGTACTTC,CASIQESVRGGSSYEQYF
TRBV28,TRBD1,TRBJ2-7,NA,TGTGCCAGCAGTTCCCCAGGGGGCTCCTACGAGCAGTACTTC,CASSSPGGSYEQYF
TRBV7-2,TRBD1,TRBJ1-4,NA,TGTGCCAGCAGCTCTACAGGGGGCGGAGGTGAAAAACTGTTTTTT,CASSSTGGGGEKLFF
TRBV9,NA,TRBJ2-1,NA,TGTGCCAGCAGCGTACGCTACAATGAGCAGTTCTTC,CASSVRYNEQFF
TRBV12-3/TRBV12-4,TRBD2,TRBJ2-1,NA,TGTGCCAGCAGTTTGGTAGCGGGGGGGCTAGAGCAGTTCTTC,CASSLVAGGLEQFF
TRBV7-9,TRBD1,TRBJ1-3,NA,TGTGCCAGCAGCTTTGAACAGGGGTGGGCTGGAAACACCATATATTTT,CASSFEQGWAGNTIYF
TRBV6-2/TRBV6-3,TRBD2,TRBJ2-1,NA,TGTGCCAGTCAGATTGGACTAGCGGGAGTGGGAAATGAGCAGTTCTTC,CASQIGLAGVGNEQFF
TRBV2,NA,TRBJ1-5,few,TGTGCCAGCAGTCAAACGGGTTATAGCAATCAGCCCCAGCATTTT,CASSQTGYSNQPQHF
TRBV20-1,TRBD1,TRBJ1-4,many,TGCAGTGCTTGGGACAGGGGTTATGAAAAACTGTTTTTT,CSAWDRGYEKLFF
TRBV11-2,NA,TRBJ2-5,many,TGTGCCAGCAGCTCCCCGGTGGGGGGCGGGGAGACCCAGTACTTC,CASSSPVGGGETQYF
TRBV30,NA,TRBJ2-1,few,TGTGCCTGGAGTAGTAAAGGGAGCTCCTACAATGAGCAGTTCTTC,CAWSSKGSSYNEQFF
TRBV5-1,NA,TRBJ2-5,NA,TGCGCCAGCAGCTTGGCGGTGGGGAACCAAGAGACCCAGTACTTC,CASSLAVGNQETQYF
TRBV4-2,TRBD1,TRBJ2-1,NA,TGTGCCAGCAGCCGAGACAGGGCTTACGGGAATGAGCAGTTCTTC,CASSRDRAYGNEQFF
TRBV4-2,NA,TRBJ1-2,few,TGTGCCAGCAGCCAAACTGATACGGTGGGCTATGGCTACACCTTC,CASSQTDTVGYGYTF
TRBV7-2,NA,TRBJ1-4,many,TGTGCCAGCAGCTTAATGCCCAGTGCTAATGAAAAACTGTTTTTT,CASSLMPSANEKLFF
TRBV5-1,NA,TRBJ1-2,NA,TGCGCCAGCAGCATTAGTTCAAGGACAGTCGATATCGGTGGCTACACCTTC,CASSISSRTVDIGGYTF
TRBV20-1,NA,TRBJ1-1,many,TGCAGTGCTACCCTCTCAGGGAGTGCGAACACTGAAGCTTTCTTT,CSATLSGSANTEAFF
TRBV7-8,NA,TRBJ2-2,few,TGTGCCAGCAGGGAACAGGGAGGACCCGGGGAGCTGTTTTTT,CASREQGGPGELFF
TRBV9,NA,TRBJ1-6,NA,TGTGCCAGCAGCCCCTCGGTCGGGGGCGGTAATTCACCCCTCCACTTT,CASSPSVGGGNSPLHF
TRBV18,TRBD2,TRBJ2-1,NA,TGTGCCAGCTCTCCGACTAGCGGGAGTAGTGAGCAGTTCTTC,CASSPTSGSSEQFF
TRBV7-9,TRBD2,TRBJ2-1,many,TGTGCCAGCAGCTTAGTACTAGCGGCCTACAATGAGCAGTTCTTC,CASSLVLAAYNEQFF
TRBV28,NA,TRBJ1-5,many,TGTGCCAGCAGTTTCCAGGGGTATAGCAATCAGCCCCAGCATTTT,CASSFQGYSNQPQHF
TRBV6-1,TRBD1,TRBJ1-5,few,TGTGCCAGCAGTGTGTCGACAGGGCATGGCAATCAGCCCCAGCATTTT,CASSVSTGHGNQPQHF
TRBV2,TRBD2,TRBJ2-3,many,TGTGCCAGCAGCCCCGGACTAGCGGGAGCACCTAGCACAGATACGCAGTATTTT,CASSPGLAGAPSTDTQYF
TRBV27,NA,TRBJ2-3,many,TGTGTCTCCGGTGGCAGCACAGATACGCAGTATTTT,CVSGGSTDTQYF